This T cell receptor (beta chain) was found in a study of cytomegalovirus exposure and HLA in healthy donors. On the study more broadly: An early data release held 79 million or so unique TCRs from HLA-typed donors. Out of several hundred genotyped donors, 81% belonged to the Caucasian-associated ancestry cluster. General study points: Reportedly, fewer N-insertions than the approximately 700-donor mean appeared in an Asian-associated ancestry cluster in a later analysis.

Remarks on this clone: Its antigen is unidentified.

The primer mix had 60 Vbeta and 13 Jbeta primers. Authors' data handling: Per a later analysis, the number of unique TCR beta chains was around 80 million, of which roughly 9.9 million were shared. Clones were read by immunoSEQ multiplex PCR, and TCRdb kept only the in-frame ones, dropping some. D and trimming were read from the DNA, whereas the V and J calls and clone size are those reported in that table. The table has 95,000 to 110,000 clones, about 80% seen once; the top ten hold 7.8%. This CDR3 has 12 amino acids. Looked up from germline, CDR1 is MNHEY and CDR2 is SVGAGI. V was trimmed by 8 bases and J by 7 bases, leaving 15 bases between them.

J is TRBJ2-7 and V is TRBV6-5; D is ambiguous. The specimen was PBMCs. The origin of this receptor is a man aged 25-45 years in good health and CMV-seronegative. The CDR3 sequence is CASSTLYGEQYF. CDR3 DNA: TGTGCCAGCTCCACCCTCTACGGGGAGCAGTACTTC.